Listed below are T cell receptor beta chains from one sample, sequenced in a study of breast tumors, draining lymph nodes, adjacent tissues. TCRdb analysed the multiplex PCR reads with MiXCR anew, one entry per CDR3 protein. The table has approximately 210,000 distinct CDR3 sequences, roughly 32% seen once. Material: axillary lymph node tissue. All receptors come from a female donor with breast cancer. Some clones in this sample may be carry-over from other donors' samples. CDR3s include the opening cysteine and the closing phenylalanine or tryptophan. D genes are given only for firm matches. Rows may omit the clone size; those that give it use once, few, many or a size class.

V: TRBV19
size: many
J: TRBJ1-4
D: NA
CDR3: CASGPTGVEKLFF
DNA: TGTGCCAGCGGTCCGACCGGCGTTGAAAAACTGTTTTTT

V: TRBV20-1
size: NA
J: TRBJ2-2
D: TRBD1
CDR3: CSARRDRGFTGELFF
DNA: TGCAGTGCTCGCCGGGACAGGGGGTTCACCGGGGAGCTGTTTTTT

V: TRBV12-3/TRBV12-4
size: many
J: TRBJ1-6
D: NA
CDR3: CASSQYSSPLHF
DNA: TGTGCCAGCAGTCAGTATAGTTCACCCCTCCACTTT

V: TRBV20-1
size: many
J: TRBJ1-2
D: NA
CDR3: CSARDSRRDGYTF
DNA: TGCAGTGCTAGAGACTCGAGGAGGGATGGCTACACCTTC

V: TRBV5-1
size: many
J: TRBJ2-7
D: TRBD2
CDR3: CASTGTQSGGQYF
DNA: TGCGCCAGTACCGGGACTCAGTCGGGGGGGCAGTACTTC

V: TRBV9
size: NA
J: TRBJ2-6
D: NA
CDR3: CASSDTPGANVLTF
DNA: TGTGCCAGCTCAGACACCCCCGGGGCCAACGTCCTGACTTTC

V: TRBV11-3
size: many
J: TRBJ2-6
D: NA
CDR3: CASQPRGSGANVLTF
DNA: TGTGCCAGTCAACCCCGGGGTTCTGGGGCCAACGTCCTGACTTTC

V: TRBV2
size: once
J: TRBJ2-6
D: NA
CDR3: CASSERAGANVLTF
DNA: TGTGCCAGCAGTGAGAGGGCAGGGGCCAACGTCCTGACTTTC

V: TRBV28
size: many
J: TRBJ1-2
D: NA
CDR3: CASSLDSLYGYTF
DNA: TGTGCCAGCAGTTTAGACAGCCTCTATGGCTACACCTTC

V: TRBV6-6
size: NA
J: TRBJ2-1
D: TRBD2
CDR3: CASSHPSGSGYNEQFF
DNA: TGTGCCAGCAGTCACCCTAGCGGGAGCGGCTACAATGAGCAGTTCTTC

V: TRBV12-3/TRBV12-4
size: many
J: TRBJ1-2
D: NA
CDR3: CASSYRENSGYTF
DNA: TGTGCCAGCAGCTACAGGGAGAACAGTGGCTACACCTTC

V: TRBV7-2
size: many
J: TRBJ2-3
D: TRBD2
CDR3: CASSSPTSVPTQYF
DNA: TGTGCCAGCAGCTCGCCGACTAGCGTTCCTACGCAGTATTTT

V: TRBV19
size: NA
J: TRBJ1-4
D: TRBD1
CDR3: CASNGDRSNEKLFF
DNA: TGTGCCAGTAACGGGGACAGGTCAAATGAAAAACTGTTTTTT

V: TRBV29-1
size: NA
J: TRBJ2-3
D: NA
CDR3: CSGRTPGADTQYF
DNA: TGCAGTGGTCGGACTCCAGGAGCAGATACGCAGTATTTT

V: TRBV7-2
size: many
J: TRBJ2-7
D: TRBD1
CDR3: CASRVTGEEQYF
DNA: TGTGCCAGCAGAGTTACAGGGGAAGAGCAGTACTTC

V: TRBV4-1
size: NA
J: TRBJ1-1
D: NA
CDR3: CASSQVGEPNTEAFF
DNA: TGCGCCAGCAGCCAAGTTGGTGAGCCGAACACTGAAGCTTTCTTT

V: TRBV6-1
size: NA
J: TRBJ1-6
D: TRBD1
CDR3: CASSAADRGRNNSPLHF
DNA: TGTGCCAGCAGTGCGGCGGACAGGGGACGAAATAATTCACCCCTCCACTTT

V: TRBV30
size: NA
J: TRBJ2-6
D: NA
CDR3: CAWSMAGASGANVLTF
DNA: TGTGCCTGGTCAATGGCGGGCGCATCTGGGGCCAACGTCCTGACTTTC

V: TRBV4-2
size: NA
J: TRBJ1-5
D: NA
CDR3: CASSRDLGDGQPQHF
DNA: TGTGCCAGCAGCCGAGATCTGGGGGACGGTCAGCCCCAGCATTTT

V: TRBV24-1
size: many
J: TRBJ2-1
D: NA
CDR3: CATSDFEGEQFF
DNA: TGTGCCACCAGTGATTTTGAGGGTGAGCAGTTCTTC

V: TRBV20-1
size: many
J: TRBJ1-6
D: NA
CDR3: CSARRGGGNSPLHF
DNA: TGCAGTGCTAGGCGGGGGGGCGGTAATTCACCCCTCCACTTT

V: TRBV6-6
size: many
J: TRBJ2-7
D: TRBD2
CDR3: CASSSHLSGSLSYEQYF
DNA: TGTGCCAGCAGTTCCCATCTTAGCGGGAGTCTATCCTACGAGCAGTACTTC

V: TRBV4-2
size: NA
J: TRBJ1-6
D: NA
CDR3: CASSLGLGEVGNSPLHF
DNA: TGTGCCAGCAGCCTTGGACTAGGGGAAGTCGGTAATTCACCCCTCCACTTT

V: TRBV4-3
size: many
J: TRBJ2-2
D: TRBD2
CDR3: CASSQTSGWYGGELFF
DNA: TGCGCCAGCAGCCAAACTAGCGGCTGGTATGGCGGGGAGCTGTTTTTT

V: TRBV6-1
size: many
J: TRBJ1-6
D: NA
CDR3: CASRREGAYNSPLHF
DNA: TGTGCCAGCAGGCGGGAGGGCGCCTATAATTCACCCCTCCACTTT

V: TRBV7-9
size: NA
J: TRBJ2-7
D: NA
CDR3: CASTEGGSLNPGEQYF
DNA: TGTGCCAGCACCGAGGGGGGCAGCTTAAACCCAGGCGAGCAGTACTTC

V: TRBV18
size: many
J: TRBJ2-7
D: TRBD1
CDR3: CASSPPGQGAYEQYF
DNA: TGTGCCAGCAGTCCCCCGGGACAGGGGGCCTACGAGCAGTACTTC

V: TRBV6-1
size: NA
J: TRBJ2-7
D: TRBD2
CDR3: CATSGGLAGSYEQYF
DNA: TGTGCCACCAGCGGGGGACTAGCGGGCAGCTACGAGCAGTACTTC

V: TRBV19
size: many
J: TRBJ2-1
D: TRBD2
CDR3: CASTRTSWYNEQFF
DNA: TGTGCCAGTACCCGGACTAGCTGGTACAATGAGCAGTTCTTC

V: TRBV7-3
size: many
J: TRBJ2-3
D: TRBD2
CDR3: CASSPSGRAGDTQYF
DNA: TGTGCCAGCAGCCCTAGCGGGAGGGCCGGGGATACGCAGTATTTT

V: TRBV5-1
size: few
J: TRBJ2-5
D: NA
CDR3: CASSINRAKETQYF
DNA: TGCGCCAGCAGTATTAACCGGGCCAAAGAGACCCAGTACTTC

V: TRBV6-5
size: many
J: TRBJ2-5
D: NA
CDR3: CASSWTQRETQYF
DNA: TGTGCCAGCAGTTGGACCCAGCGGGAGACCCAGTACTTC

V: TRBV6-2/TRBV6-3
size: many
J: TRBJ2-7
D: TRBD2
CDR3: CASMVGLAGDYEQYF
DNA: TGTGCCAGCATGGTGGGACTAGCGGGAGACTACGAGCAGTACTTC

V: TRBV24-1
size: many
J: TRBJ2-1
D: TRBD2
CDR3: CATSGWTSGGNEQFF
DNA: TGTGCCACCAGTGGTTGGACTAGCGGGGGCAATGAGCAGTTCTTC

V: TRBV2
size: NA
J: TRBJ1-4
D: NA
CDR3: CASSRGVGGEKLFF
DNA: TGTGCCAGCAGCCGAGGGGTTGGAGGAGAAAAACTGTTTTTT

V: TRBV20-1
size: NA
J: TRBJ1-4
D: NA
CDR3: CSAALLAPNEKLFF
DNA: TGCAGTGCTGCCCTTTTGGCCCCTAATGAAAAACTGTTTTTT

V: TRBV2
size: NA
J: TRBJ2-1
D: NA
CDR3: CASSEGDGSKNEPFF
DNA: TGTGCCAGCAGTGAAGGGGATGGGTCCAAAAATGAGCCCTTCTTC

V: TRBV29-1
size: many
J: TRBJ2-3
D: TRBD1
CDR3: CSVRGTGGGDTQYF
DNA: TGCAGCGTTAGGGGGACAGGGGGGGGGGATACGCAGTATTTT

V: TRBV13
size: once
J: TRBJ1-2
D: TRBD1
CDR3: CASSNQGGRGYTF
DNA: TGTGCCAGCAGCAACCAAGGGGGCCGCGGCTACACCTTC

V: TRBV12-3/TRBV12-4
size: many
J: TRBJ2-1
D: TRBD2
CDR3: CASSPGLAVNSSYNEQFF
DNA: TGTGCCAGCAGCCCGGGACTAGCAGTTAACAGCTCCTACAATGAGCAGTTCTTC

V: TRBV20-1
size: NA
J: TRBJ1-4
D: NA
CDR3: CSARDLRAGEKLFF
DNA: TGCAGTGCTAGAGATCTCCGAGCGGGGGAAAAACTGTTTTTT

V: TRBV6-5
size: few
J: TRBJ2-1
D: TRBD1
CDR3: CASSYPATGPHGEQFF
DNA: TGTGCCAGCAGTTACCCCGCGACAGGGCCACATGGGGAGCAGTTCTTC

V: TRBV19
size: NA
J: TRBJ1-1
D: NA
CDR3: CASSTGNPFNTEAFF
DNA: TGTGCCAGTAGCACAGGGAACCCTTTCAACACTGAAGCTTTCTTT

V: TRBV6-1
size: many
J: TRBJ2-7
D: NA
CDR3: CASSKGPYEQYF
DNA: TGTGCCAGCAGTAAGGGGCCCTACGAGCAGTACTTC